Shown below are 10 T cell receptor beta chains from a single sample sequenced in a study of shared clonotypes between healthy human individuals. Clones were sequenced by immunoSEQ multiplex PCR, and TCRdb holds only the in-frame ones, with some missing. The sample lists about a million clones; less than 85% were seen once. The sample was memory CD4+ T cells sorted from blood. This sample's subset: CD45RA-negative fraction. The receptors were gathered from a man aged 18 to 35 in good health.

The CDR3 DNA follows: TGTGCCAGCAGCGGGGCCTCTGGGGCCAACGTCCTGACTTTC. It encodes CASSGASGANVLTF. The chain joins TRBV9 to TRBJ2-6; no clear D. CDR1 and CDR2 (germline): SGDLS, YYNGEE. The CDR3 runs 14 residues. Trimming cost V 3 bases and J 0 bases, with 4 bases left between them.

V gene TRBV18 combines with J gene TRBJ1-1; D not certain. Germline CDR1 KGHSH, CDR2 LQKENI. Trimming took 5 bases from V and 2 from J, leaving 9 bases between them. There are 13 residues in the CDR3. CDR3 residues: CASSGGSNTEAFF. CDR3 in DNA: TGTGCCAGCTCAGGTGGTAGTAACACTGAAGCTTTCTTT.

The chain is built from TRBV5-1 and TRBJ2-3; D is possibly TRBD1 or TRBD2 (5 bases each). Germline assignment: CDR1 SGHRS and CDR2 YFSETQ. The CDR3 consists of 16 residues. Trimming left V 3 bases short and J 5 bases short, with 19 bases between. CDR3 sequence: CASSWGRENLGDTQYF. In DNA, the CDR3 is TGCGCCAGCAGCTGGGGACGGGAAAACTTGGGAGATACGCAGTATTTT.

The rearrangement joins TRBV5-1 to TRBJ1-1; D is uncertain. Germline loops: CDR1 SGHRS, CDR2 YFSETQ. The CDR3 sequence is 14 residues long. The germline V and J ends were trimmed by 3 bases and 0 bases, with 9 bases remaining between them. The DNA for the CDR3 is TGCGCCAGCAGCTCCGGGGTCATGAACACTGAAGCTTTCTTT. Amino acid sequence: CASSSGVMNTEAFF.

This clone was recorded at least ten times. The rearrangement links TRBV18 to TRBJ2-3; a weak D match, TRBD1 (5 bases). The V end lost 7 bases, the J end lost 5 bases, and 10 bases lay between the germline ends. Looked up from germline, CDR1 is KGHSH and CDR2 is LQKENI. This CDR3 is 12 amino acids long. The CDR3 region is CASFQRGDTQYF. In DNA, the CDR3 is TGTGCCAGCTTCCAAAGGGGAGATACGCAGTATTTT.

V usage is TRBV7-2 and J usage is TRBJ2-1, with 8 bases identical to TRBD2. Per germline, CDR1 SGHTA and CDR2 FQGNSA. Germline trimming cut 5 bases from V and 7 bases from J; bases unmatched to any gene: 10. This CDR3 region has 15 residues. CDR3 in amino acids: CASSLERELLNEQFF. The DNA for the CDR3 is TGTGCCAGCAGCCTTGAGCGGGAGTTGTTAAATGAGCAGTTCTTC.

The V call is TRBV5-1, the J call TRBJ1-1; 7 bases agree with TRBD1. Losses at the gene ends were 4 bases for V and 0 bases for J; bases not matched to a gene: 6. Germline V gene sequence: CDR1 SGHRS, CDR2 YFSETQ. The CDR3 sequence is 15 residues long. The CDR3 is CASSGDRAVNTEAFF. The CDR3 DNA reads as TGCGCCAGCAGCGGTGACAGGGCCGTGAACACTGAAGCTTTCTTT.

This chain connects TRBV19 to TRBJ1-1; tentative D call: TRBD1 (6 bases). The V end lost 6 bases, the J end lost 3 bases, and 17 bases lay between the germline ends. Germline CDR1 and CDR2: LNHDA and SQIVND (reference sequence). This CDR3 has 15 amino acids. The CDR3 protein is CASRGALTPDTEAFF. In DNA, the CDR3 is TGTGCCAGTAGGGGGGCCCTAACGCCGGACACTGAAGCTTTCTTT.

About this clone: Since a much larger clone is just one base distant, this may be a read error. J is TRBJ2-2 and V is TRBV5-1; D is unclear. Trimming removed 4 bases at V and 0 bases at J, with 7 bases between. The CDR3 consists of 14 residues. Germline assignment: CDR1 SGHRS and CDR2 YFSETQ. CDR3 coding DNA: TGCGCCAGCAGCCCGACAACGAACACCGGGGAGCTGTTTTTT. It is translated as CASSPTTNTGELFF.

Points on this clone: The same CDR3 is also encoded by other DNA sequences in this sample. The chain joins TRBV19 to TRBJ2-5; 10 nucleotides agree with TRBD1. The CDR3 has 14 residues. Germline CDR1 is LNHDA and CDR2 is SQIVND (reference sequence). Unmatched junction bases numbered 3, after V lost 3 bases and J lost 5 bases. The CDR3 spells CASSIGQGGETQYF. DNA of the CDR3: TGTGCCAGTAGTATCGGACAGGGGGGGGAGACCCAGTACTTC. Full variable domain (remainder filled in from reference TRBV19 and TRBJ2-5): DGGITQSPKYLFRKEGQNVTLSCEQNLNHDAMYWYRQDPGQGLRLIYYSQIVNDFQKGDIAEGYSVSREKKESFPLTVTSAQKNPTAFYLCASSIGQGGETQYFGPGTRLLVL.